This T cell receptor (beta chain) derives from a study of cytomegalovirus exposure and HLA in healthy donors (dated by TCRdb to the late 2010s). General notes on the study: According to an earlier analysis of a few hundred of the donors, about 190 million T cells yielded over 100 million unique TCR beta sequences and 276 Gb of sequence data. The study was designed to test whether signatures of past pathogen exposure could be identified by cataloging public T cell receptors. A few DR-DQ haplotypes were treated as single units for association and clustering because of strong linkage in the cohort. Of the 350 to 450 genotyped donors, 65% to 90% were placed in the genetic ancestry cluster associated with self-reported Caucasian donors. On average, approximately 250,000 unique TCR beta nucleotide sequences were sequenced per donor among several hundred genotyped donors of the cohort, with about 17% of those sequences being non-productive. Roughly 300 gigabases of sequencing data and approximately 91 million unique TCR sequences made up an early release that covered under 750 HLA-typed donors. The study profiled the T cell repertoires of more than 500 subjects by immunosequencing and related them to cytomegalovirus serostatus. In the later analysis, no new phenotypic data were used to find candidate immune exposures; instead, reliance was placed on TCR beta sequences and their occurrence across donors. The study combined high-throughput TCR immunosequencing, statistical association of individual TCRs with disease status, and machine learning to predict cytomegalovirus infection status. An earlier analysis of about 620 of the donors applied high-throughput TCR beta sequencing to assess whether each TCR beta V gene segment acted as functional or pseudogenic. HLA typing included class I and class II loci at four-digit resolution. Donor age, sex, ethnicity and CMV serostatus were compiled together with the repertoire data. A separate validation cohort of approximately 120 different subjects was used in addition to the approximately 670-subject first cohort. Every discovery cohort repertoire had been produced on one sequencing platform. In a later analysis, previously published TCR beta repertoires from 670 or so donors were re-analyzed and high-resolution HLA genotyping was added so that TCR occurrence patterns could be studied. Genome-wide SNP genotypes for about 65% of the roughly 670 donors were used in a later genetic analysis, which treated that subset as a discovery cohort. Typing coverage varied by locus: about 629-630 donors for A, B, C, DRB1 and DQB1; 500 to 550 for DQA1; over 600 for DPA1; roughly 450 for DPB1. The full study reports these points: The authors suggested that the approach could potentially be extended to other disease states and immunological phenotypes. The classifier was reported to diagnose cytomegalovirus status with high specificity and sensitivity in both the original and validation cohorts. The study listed approximately 160 TCR beta chains as associated with cytomegalovirus. When HLA alleles, especially DR and DQ, strongly co-occurred, TCR associations were difficult to assign to individual alleles. In vitro tests confirmed that a few of the cytomegalovirus-associated TCR beta chains recognize cytomegalovirus antigens. Several of the top co-occurrence clusters appeared to be linked to parvovirus B19, influenza, CMV and Epstein-Barr virus, according to a later analysis. In a later analysis, most CMV-associated TCR beta chains were found to appear HLA-restricted, with HLA associations seemingly driven largely by CMV exposure. A group of highly shared sequence variants was considered likely to be a technical artifact of the sequencing pipeline. Immune exposure information for the cohort was limited to CMV serostatus. A later analysis found that HLA-associated TCR beta chains were more clonally expanded and had lower generation probabilities than equally common non-associated chains. A later genetic analysis reported fewer N-insertions in productive TCRs among donors in an Asian-associated ancestry cluster than the roughly 700-donor mean. Because counts were too low, 15 to 20 rarely observed V segments, including chromosome 9 orphons, were excluded from the earlier analysis of several hundred of the donors. A later analysis found that TCR association rates varied across HLA loci, with DRB1 alleles showing the most associated TCRs and HLA-C alleles the fewest. Across donors, most TCR sequences were observed very rarely, whereas some public TCRs were present in many individuals. The cohort was sequenced for TCR beta chains only, and without alpha or paired-chain data the features that could be detected were limited. A further reported finding was that TCR beta sequences accurately predicted the HLA-A and HLA-B alleles for most subjects in the first cohort. Broadly in line with IMGT annotations, most TCR beta V segments showed up in productive rearrangements about 87% or about 30% of the time in an earlier analysis of several hundred of the donors. In a later analysis, 16,951 TCR beta sequences were associated with specific HLA alleles at a false discovery rate of 0.05. Presence/absence analyses assumed roughly uniform sequencing depth across donors, an assumption that may not hold. Because HLA typing was unavailable for some donors at each locus, only the typed subset was used in association tests. In a later genetic analysis, a missense DCLRE1C variant was associated with V-gene and J-gene trimming of TCR beta chains, and the association was replicated in an independent cohort. Linkage disequilibrium might explain the correlated functional status among segregating V segments, but an unknown experimental factor could not be ruled out.

Points on this clone: Its antigen is not yet known. No base-level quality is on record; no much larger clone is a single base apart.

The cohort comprised around 690 healthy bone marrow donors. Cohort members were all nominally healthy when sampled, although unrecorded immune exposures were likely present. The donor was CMV seronegative and was included in the group of approximately 350 seronegative cohort members. A peripheral blood sample was provided by each donor, and peripheral blood mononuclear cells were used for TCR beta sequencing. Genomic DNA extraction from the blood cell samples was performed with the Qiagen DNeasy Blood Extraction Kit. The library was generated by the immunoSEQ multiplex PCR assay. The multiplex PCR relied on a mix of 60 forward primers for TCR Vbeta segments and 13 reverse primers for TCR Jbeta segments. The CDR3 region of rearranged TCR beta genes was amplified from genomic DNA with a multiplex PCR assay. On the Illumina HiSeq System, the amplified TCR beta libraries were sequenced as 87-base-pair reads. Per the original workflow: In a later analysis, 80 million or so unique TCR beta chains were counted across the 666 repertoires, and roughly 10 million of these chains were shared by at least two donors. Raw reads were error-corrected and collapsed into unique sequences by a nearest-neighbor algorithm in which closely related sequences were merged to remove PCR and sequencing errors. CDR3 sequences were aligned to IMGT reference sequences to assign V, D and J gene segments. For a sequence to be retained, at least a six-nucleotide match to both a V gene segment and a J gene segment was required. Rearrangements were called productive when the CDR3 lacked stop codons and stayed in frame with V and J; all others were non-productive. CDR3 was defined by IMGT convention, running from the second conserved V-encoded cysteine to the conserved J-encoded phenylalanine. The earlier analysis of a few hundred of the donors excluded any sequence lacking an unambiguous match to a single V gene segment. An earlier analysis of a few hundred of the donors called V segments functional above 56.7% productive rearrangements and segregating when the between-donor standard deviation exceeded 5%. A statistical classification framework was developed to diagnose cytomegalovirus status using the catalog of TCR beta chain sequences. A later analysis assigned V and J genes by comparing TCR nucleotide sequences with IMGT/GENE-DB human TR gene sequences. A later analysis assigned CDR3 sequences and most-parsimonious VDJ recombination scenarios with the TCRdist pipeline. In a later analysis, every TCR beta chain was defined by the combination of its CDR3 amino acid sequence and its V-gene family, and reads without a unique V-gene family were dropped. In a later analysis, 450 to 600 highly shared, low-generation-probability nucleotide sequences were removed to address suspected cross-contamination and a sequencing artifact. In a later analysis, a clonal expansion index was calculated for each public chain from normalized within-repertoire ranks of inferred template counts. A later analysis computed generation probabilities with a VDJ recombination model fitted to out-of-frame rearrangements, and checked the results against IGoR. In a later analysis, TCR-TCR, TCR-HLA and TCR-CMV co-occurrence was scored with hypergeometric tests, and a repertoire-size bias correction was applied to TCR pairs. To estimate false discovery rates, a later analysis permuted the HLA or CMV assignments 20 times. In a later analysis, co-occurring TCRs were grouped with DBSCAN, and TCRdist sequence similarity was added when clustering was performed within HLA-allele-positive subsets. Repertoires with fewer than 30,000 or more than 120,000 public chains, plus five repertoires with anomalous nucleotide sharing, were excluded from co-occurrence clustering. The immuneACCESS repertoire file appears here via TCRdb, limited to in-frame rearrangements. These files lack a portion of the clones; in checked studies, under half of the deficit traces to unresolved V genes, and the cause of the others is not known. V and J calls and clone size are given by that table; D and trimming were obtained from the DNA. The sample table records some 110,000 clones; over 70% of these occur just once. Of the sample, about 5.3% falls within the top ten clones.

The sample consisted of PBMCs. This TCR was sampled from a male donor in good health and CMV-seronegative.

This receptor carries the CDR3 CASSFVGEGYGYTF. The nucleotide sequence is TGTGCCAGCAGCTTTGTAGGAGAAGGCTATGGCTACACCTTC. This chain joins TRBV13 to TRBJ1-2; confidence is insufficient to name the D gene. Counted from cysteine to phenylalanine, this CDR3 has 14 amino acids. The only DNA kept is the CDR3, 42 bases in frame from the first base. The germline V gene (reference sequence) sets CDR1 to PRHDT and CDR2 to FYEKMQ. V loses 3 bases of germline sequence and J loses 4 bases, and the interval between the two ends is 12 bases.